The 3 T cell receptor beta chains in this list originate from one sample, sequenced in a study of blood T cell repertoires in COVID-19. TCRdb's copy holds only in-frame clones and misses some; the assay was immunoSEQ multiplex PCR. In the table there are about 91,000 clones, 77% of which are singletons. Sequencing was done on a sample of peripheral blood. The receptor source for this set is a woman older than 75 with acute or convalescent COVID-19.

The chain carries TRBV7-9 and TRBJ1-3; 9 nucleotides align to TRBD1. J was trimmed by 2 bases and V by 3 bases; bases with no gene match: 2. The germline V gene has CDR1 SEHNR and CDR2 FQNEAQ (reference sequence). The CDR3 extends over 15 amino acids. The CDR3 reads CASSLGQGTGNTIYF. The DNA of the CDR3 is TGTGCCAGCAGCTTGGGACAGGGTACTGGAAACACCATATATTTT.

This clone has just a few counts. The V and J genes are TRBV2 and TRBJ1-4; D is unclear. The CDR3 has 16 residues. Germline loops: CDR1 SNHLY, CDR2 FYNNEI. The ends were cut back, 6 bases at V and 5 bases at J, with 19 bases in the middle. The DNA for the CDR3 is TGTGCCAGCAGCACCCCGCGGTGGAAACCCAATGAAAAACTGTTTTTT. Translating gives CASSTPRWKPNEKLFF. Full variable domain (missing parts from reference TRBV2 and TRBJ1-4): EPEVTQTPSHQVTQMGQEVILRCVPISNHLYFYWYRQILGQKVEFLVSFYNNEISEKSEIFDDQFSVERPDGSNFTLKIRSTKLEDSAMYFCASSTPRWKPNEKLFFGSGTQLSVL.

V gene TRBV28 combines with J gene TRBJ2-1; the match to TRBD2 covers 9 bases. The CDR3 consists of 15 residues. Losses at the gene ends were 5 bases for V and 4 bases for J; bases not matched to a gene: 6. Germline V gene lookup returns CDR1 MDHEN and CDR2 SYDVKM. CDR3 coding DNA: TGTGCCAGCAGTCCTAGCGGGATTAGTTACAATGAGCAGTTCTTC. As protein: CASSPSGISYNEQFF. Looking up the rest from reference TRBV28 and TRBJ2-1 gives the full variable domain: DVKVTQSSRYLVKRTGEKVFLECVQDMDHENMFWYRQDPGLGLRLIYFSYDVKMKEKGDIPEGYSVSREKKERFSLILESASTNQTSMYLCASSPSGISYNEQFFGPGTRLTVL.